Listed here are 24 T cell receptor beta chains from one sample, sequenced in a study of blood T cell repertoires in COVID-19. Measured with immunoSEQ multiplex PCR; TCRdb has only the in-frame clones, and not every one. This table has 200,000 to 250,000 clones, 82% appearing once. The sample consisted of peripheral blood. Source of these receptors: an elderly woman with acute or convalescent COVID-19.

V is TRBV5-1 and J is TRBJ2-7; 12 bases align to TRBD2. Trimming removed 4 bases from V and 2 bases from J; junction bases left unmatched: 13. Germline V gene lookup returns CDR1 SGHRS and CDR2 YFSETQ. The CDR3 runs 18 residues. The CDR3 protein is CASSTGQGLAGGTYEQYF. The DNA of the CDR3 is TGCGCCAGCAGCACGGGACAGGGCCTAGCGGGGGGGACCTACGAGCAGTACTTC. Variable domain in full (rest from reference TRBV5-1 and TRBJ2-7): KAGVTQTPRYLIKTRGQQVTLSCSPISGHRSVSWYQQTPGQGLQFLFEYFSETQRNKGNFPGRFSGRQFSNSRSEMNVSTLELGDSALYLCASSTGQGLAGGTYEQYFGPGTRLTVT.

The V gene is TRBV12-3 or TRBV12-4, the J gene TRBJ1-2, with a possible D match to TRBD1 (5 bases). V was trimmed by 6 bases and J by 4 bases, leaving 12 bases between them. The CDR3 sequence is 13 residues long. The CDR3 nucleotides read TGTGCCAGCAGCGGGGGGGGTCTCTATGGCTACACCTTC. This gives the protein CASSGGGLYGYTF.

The chain uses TRBV28 and TRBJ1-4; TRBD1 might be the D (6 bases). The V end was cut by 7 bases, the J end by 5 bases, with 8 bases between. Germline V gene sequence: CDR1 MDHEN, CDR2 SYDVKM. The CDR3 has 12 residues. This CDR3 is CASKQGNEKLFF. The DNA of the CDR3 is TGTGCCAGCAAACAGGGCAATGAAAAACTGTTTTTT.

The rearrangement links TRBV2 to TRBJ1-5; unclear D gene. CDR3 size: 14 residues. CDR1 and CDR2 from the germline V gene are SNHLY and FYNNEI. V was shortened by 7 bases and J by 2 bases, with 12 bases between the two germline ends. This CDR3 is CASTRGVGNQPQHF. In DNA, the CDR3 is TGTGCCAGCACCCGGGGAGTAGGCAATCAGCCCCAGCATTTT.

This clone was seen only a few times. The chain joins TRBV6-6 to TRBJ1-1; D call uncertain. CDR3 length: 14 amino acids. Germline V gene data show CDR1 as MNHNY and CDR2 as SVGAGI (reference sequence). The germline V and J ends were trimmed by 3 bases and 3 bases, with 11 bases remaining between them. CDR3 region: CASSYPHGDTEAFF. The CDR3 nucleotides read TGTGCCAGCAGTTATCCGCACGGAGACACTGAAGCTTTCTTT.

V and J are TRBV5-4 and TRBJ2-5, with D possibly TRBD2 on 6 matching bases. The V end was cut by 3 bases, the J end by 1 base, with 10 bases between. CDR1 and CDR2 (germline): SGHNT, YYREEE (reference sequence). The length of the CDR3 is 14 residues. The CDR3 here is CASSWGTSQETQYF. CDR3 coding DNA: TGTGCCAGCAGCTGGGGGACTTCCCAAGAGACCCAGTACTTC.

This clone occurred once. V gene TRBV7-9 combines with J gene TRBJ2-1; TRBD2 agrees at 13 bases. The CDR3 consists of 16 residues. CDR1 is SEHNR and CDR2 is FQNEAQ in the germline V gene (reference sequence). V lost 5 bases, J lost 9 bases, and 10 bases stayed unmatched. CDR3 sequence reads: CASSLTSGGRGGEQFF. The CDR3 DNA follows: TGTGCCAGCAGCCTGACTAGCGGGGGGCGAGGGGGTGAGCAGTTCTTC.

This chain links TRBV12-3 or TRBV12-4 with TRBJ1-2, with a tentative D call TRBD1 (6 bases). The CDR3 loop spans 13 amino acids. V was cut by 4 bases and J by 7 bases, with 13 bases left in between. This CDR3 reads CASSSQGRSGYTF. CDR3 nucleotides: TGTGCCAGCAGTTCACAGGGCAGATCTGGCTACACCTTC.

CDR3 sequence reads: CASSFAGTGGMYNSPLHF. CDR3 nucleotides: TGTGCCAGCAGCTTCGCCGGGACAGGGGGAATGTATAATTCACCCCTCCACTTT. The V and J genes are TRBV11-3 and TRBJ1-6, with 11 positions matching TRBD1. The CDR3 extends over 18 amino acids. J lost 4 bases, V lost 3 bases, and 8 bases had no gene match. Germline V gene sequence: CDR1 SGHNT, CDR2 YENEEA.

In this sample, this clone turned up a few times. The chain couples TRBV11-2 to TRBJ2-1, with D tentatively TRBD2 (6 bases). The CDR3 runs to 15 residues. Germline CDR1 and CDR2: SGHAT and FQNNGV. V was pared by 4 bases and J by 10 bases, with 20 bases between. CDR3 loop: CASSWNLLERGEQFF. The CDR3 coding sequence is TGTGCCAGCAGCTGGAATCTCCTCGAACGGGGGGAGCAGTTCTTC.

Only one count was recorded for this clone. The gene calls are TRBV27 and TRBJ1-2, with 7 bases fitting TRBD1. Unmatched junction bases numbered 6, after V lost 5 bases and J lost 0 bases. The CDR3 contains 15 residues. Per germline, CDR1 MNHEY and CDR2 SMNVEV (reference sequence). The CDR3 here is CASSKETGTNYGYTF. The CDR3 coding sequence is TGTGCCAGCAGTAAAGAGACAGGGACTAACTATGGCTACACCTTC.

This clone came up once. The chain has TRBV29-1 and TRBJ1-1; D gene uncertain. The germline V and J ends were trimmed by 3 bases and 3 bases, with 11 bases remaining between them. The germline V gene encodes CDR1 SQVTM and CDR2 ANQGSEA. The CDR3 extends over 13 amino acids. The CDR3 sequence is CSVDGGLDTEAFF. Here the CDR3 DNA reads TGCAGCGTTGACGGCGGGCTGGACACTGAAGCTTTCTTT.

The chain uses TRBV18 and TRBJ2-7; D might be TRBD1 (5 bases). The V gene's germline CDR1 is KGHSH and CDR2 LQKENI. Trimming took 0 bases from V and 4 from J, leaving 10 bases between them. The CDR3 spans 14 residues. In DNA, the CDR3 is TGTGCCAGCTCACCACCGGCAGGGTCGTACGAGCAGTACTTC. Translation: CASSPPAGSYEQYF.

The chain carries TRBV28 and TRBJ1-5; D gene uncertain. This CDR3 has 13 amino acids. Germline V gives CDR1 MDHEN, CDR2 SYDVKM. V lost 5 bases and J 5 bases, leaving 10 bases between the germline ends. CDR3 DNA: TGTGCCAGCAGTCCTCCGGGTGATCAGCCCCAGCATTTT. Its protein product is CASSPPGDQPQHF.

The chain links TRBV4-2 to TRBJ1-1; 8 positions match TRBD1. The junction had 8 bases not matched to a gene; V was cut back by 4 bases and J by 1 base. Germline lookup yields CDR1 LGHNA and CDR2 YNFKEQ. This CDR3 has 16 residues. The CDR3 coding sequence is TGTGCCAGCAGCCGTCTGACAGGGGAAGGGAACACTGAAGCTTTCTTT. This encodes CASSRLTGEGNTEAFF.

The CDR3 is CASSPGLAGGELFF. As DNA, the CDR3 is TGTGCCAGCAGCCCGGGACTAGCCGGCGGGGAGCTGTTTTTT. This chain joins TRBV7-2 and TRBJ2-2; 9 nucleotides match TRBD2. The germline gives CDR1 SGHTA, CDR2 FQGNSA. J gave up 7 bases and V 5 bases, and 5 bases lay outside the gene matches. This CDR3 comprises 14 residues.

This clone was recorded only once. This sequence joins TRBV7-3 and TRBJ2-3; 11 bases agree with TRBD2. Germline lookup yields CDR1 SGHTA and CDR2 FQGTGA. The junction had 2 bases not matched to a gene; V was cut back by 3 bases and J by 0 bases. This CDR3 has 16 residues. The CDR3 loop reads CASSLRTSGSTDTQYF. Here the CDR3 DNA reads TGTGCCAGCAGCTTGCGGACTAGCGGGAGCACAGATACGCAGTATTTT. Looking up the rest from reference TRBV7-3 and TRBJ2-3 gives the full variable domain: GAGVSQTPSNKVTEKGKYVELRCDPISGHTALYWYRQSLGQGPEFLIYFQGTGAADDSGLPNDRFFAVRPEGSVSTLKIQRTERGDSAVYLCASSLRTSGSTDTQYFGPGTRLTVL.

V usage is TRBV5-1 and J usage is TRBJ2-1, with 7 bases aligning to TRBD1. The J segment lost 2 bases and the V segment lost 4 bases, leaving 12 bases of the junction unmatched. Germline CDR1 reads SGHRS; CDR2 reads YFSETQ. The CDR3 runs 17 residues. The CDR3, as DNA: TGCGCCAGCAGCAAGTTCTCTGGGGACAGAACCTACAATGAGCAGTTCTTC. Translation gives CASSKFSGDRTYNEQFF.

V gene TRBV29-1 combines with J gene TRBJ2-1, with 8 bases fitting TRBD1. The CDR3 has 14 amino acids. V lost 8 bases, J lost 2 bases, and 8 bases stayed unmatched. CDR1 SQVTM and CDR2 ANQGSEA come from the germline V gene. The CDR3 loop reads CSTTDRVTYNEQFF. DNA of the CDR3: TGCAGCACAACGGACAGGGTTACCTACAATGAGCAGTTCTTC.

This sequence joins TRBV28 and TRBJ1-2; TRBD1 agrees at 8 bases. In germline, CDR1 is MDHEN, CDR2 SYDVKM. V shed 6 bases, J shed 8 bases, and the junction held 11 bases outside the gene matches. This CDR3 is 14 amino acids long. CDR3 DNA sequence: TGTGCCAGCAGCACTGGACAGGGTGGTGAGGGCTACACCTTC. Translating it yields CASSTGQGGEGYTF.

The chain uses TRBV6-5 and TRBJ2-7; D is possibly TRBD1 (5 bases). The CDR3 runs to 12 residues. Germline assignment: CDR1 MNHEY and CDR2 SVGAGI. Deletions cut 8 bases from V and 6 bases from J, with 14 bases between. The CDR3 here is CASRQGSVEQYF. DNA for the CDR3: TGTGCCAGCCGTCAGGGTTCGGTCGAGCAGTACTTC.

The rearrangement links TRBV9 to TRBJ1-2; TRBD1 matches at 10 bases. Germline trimming cut 0 bases from V and 8 bases from J; bases unmatched to any gene: 7. The CDR3 has 15 residues. Germline loops: CDR1 SGDLS, CDR2 YYNGEE. DNA for the CDR3: TGTGCCAGCAGCGTAGGACAGGGGGCAGGGGACGGCTACACCTTC. Translation gives CASSVGQGAGDGYTF. The full variable domain, in which reference TRBV9 and TRBJ1-2 provide the parts outside the CDR3, is DSGVTQTPKHLITATGQRVTLRCSPRSGDLSVYWYQQSLDQGLQFLIQYYNGEERAKGNILERFSAQQFPDLHSELNLSSLELGDSALYFCASSVGQGAGDGYTFGSGTRLTVV.

This chain links TRBV6-1 with TRBJ1-2, with a weak D call TRBD1 (5 bases). V lost 0 bases, J lost 3 bases, and 8 bases lay in between. Looked up from germline, CDR1 is MNHNS and CDR2 is SASEGT. CDR3 length: 14 amino acids. The CDR3 sequence: CASSEAAGDYGYTF. The CDR3 DNA reads TGTGCCAGCAGTGAAGCAGCGGGGGACTATGGCTACACCTTC.

The J gene is TRBJ1-3, the V gene TRBV9; 7 bases map to TRBD1. The CDR3 is 17 amino acids. J gave up 0 bases and V 4 bases, and 10 bases lay outside the gene matches. Germline V CDR1 and CDR2: SGDLS, YYNGEE. This CDR3 reads CASSPQAGGSSGNTIYF. In DNA form, the CDR3 reads TGTGCCAGCAGCCCCCAAGCAGGGGGTAGCTCTGGAAACACCATATATTTT.